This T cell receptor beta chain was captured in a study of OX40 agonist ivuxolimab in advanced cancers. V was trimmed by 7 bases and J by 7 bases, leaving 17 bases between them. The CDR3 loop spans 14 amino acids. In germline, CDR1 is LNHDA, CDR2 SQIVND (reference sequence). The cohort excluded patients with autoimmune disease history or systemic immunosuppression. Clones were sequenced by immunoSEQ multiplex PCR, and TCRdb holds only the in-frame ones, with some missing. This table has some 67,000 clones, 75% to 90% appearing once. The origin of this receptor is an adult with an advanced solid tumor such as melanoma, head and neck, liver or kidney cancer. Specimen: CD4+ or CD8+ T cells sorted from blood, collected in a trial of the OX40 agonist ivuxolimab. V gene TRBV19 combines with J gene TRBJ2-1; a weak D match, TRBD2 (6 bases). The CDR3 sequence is CASMSGTSKNEQFF. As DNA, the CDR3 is TGTGCCAGTATGTCCGGAACTAGCAAAAATGAGCAGTTCTTC.